This T cell receptor (beta chain) was captured by sequencing in a study of blood T cell repertoires in COVID-19. The table came from immunoSEQ multiplex PCR; TCRdb's copy has only in-frame clones and leaves some out. The sample contains about 380,000 clones, more than 70% of which appear only once. Per germline, CDR1 SGHTA and CDR2 FQGNSA. This CDR3 is 14 amino acids long. Deletions cut 2 bases from V and 8 bases from J, with 12 bases between. The chain links TRBV7-2 to TRBJ2-2, with TRBD2 as a possible D gene (5 bases). This sequence was found in a young man who had recovered from COVID-19. Sequences were obtained from PBMCs or T cells enriched from blood (not recorded which). The chain's CDR3 is CASSLTGTGGELFF. CDR3 coding DNA: TGTGCCAGCAGCTTAACGGGAACCGGGGGGGAGCTGTTTTTT.